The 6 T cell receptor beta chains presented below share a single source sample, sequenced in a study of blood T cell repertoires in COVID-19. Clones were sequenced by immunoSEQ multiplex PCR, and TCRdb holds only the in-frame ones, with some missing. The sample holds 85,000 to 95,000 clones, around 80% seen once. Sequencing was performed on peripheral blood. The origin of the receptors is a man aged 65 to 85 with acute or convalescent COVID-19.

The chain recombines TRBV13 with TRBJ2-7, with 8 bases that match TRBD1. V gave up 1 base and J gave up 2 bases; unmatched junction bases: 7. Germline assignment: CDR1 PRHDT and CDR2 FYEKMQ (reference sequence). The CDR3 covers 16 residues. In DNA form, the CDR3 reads TGTGCCAGCAGCTTAGCCCCGGGACAGGCCGCCTACGAGCAGTACTTC. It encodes CASSLAPGQAAYEQYF.

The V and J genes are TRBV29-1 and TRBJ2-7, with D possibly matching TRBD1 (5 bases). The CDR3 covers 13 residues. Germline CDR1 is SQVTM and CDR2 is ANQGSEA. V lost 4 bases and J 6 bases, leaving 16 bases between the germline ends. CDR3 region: CSVVGPPTGEQYF. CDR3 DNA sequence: TGCAGCGTTGTGGGGCCTCCTACGGGCGAGCAGTACTTC.

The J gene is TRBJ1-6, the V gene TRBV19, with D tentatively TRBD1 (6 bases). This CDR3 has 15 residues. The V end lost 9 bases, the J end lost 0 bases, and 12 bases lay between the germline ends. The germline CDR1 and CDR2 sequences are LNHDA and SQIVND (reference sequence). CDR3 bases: TGTGCCAGCGAAACAGGGAGCTCCTATAATTCACCCCTCCACTTT. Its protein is CASETGSSYNSPLHF. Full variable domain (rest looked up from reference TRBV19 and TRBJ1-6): DGGITQSPKYLFRKEGQNVTLSCEQNLNHDAMYWYRQDPGQGLRLIYYSQIVNDFQKGDIAEGYSVSREKKESFPLTVTSAQKNPTAFYLCASETGSSYNSPLHFGNGTRLTVT.

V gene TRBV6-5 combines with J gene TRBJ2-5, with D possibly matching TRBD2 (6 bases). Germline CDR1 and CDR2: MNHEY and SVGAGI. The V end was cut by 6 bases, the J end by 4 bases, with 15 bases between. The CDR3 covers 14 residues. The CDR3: CASRGAGKAETQYF. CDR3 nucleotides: TGTGCCAGCAGAGGGGCGGGGAAGGCAGAGACCCAGTACTTC.

CDR3 residues: CASRGQIYEQYF. The DNA of the CDR3 is TGTGCCAGCAGAGGACAGATCTACGAGCAGTACTTC. The chain employs TRBV2 and TRBJ2-7, with D perhaps TRBD1 (6 bases). Trimming stripped 6 bases from V and 3 bases from J, with 9 bases between. The CDR3 is 12 residues long. CDR1 is SNHLY, CDR2 FYNNEI, per germline.

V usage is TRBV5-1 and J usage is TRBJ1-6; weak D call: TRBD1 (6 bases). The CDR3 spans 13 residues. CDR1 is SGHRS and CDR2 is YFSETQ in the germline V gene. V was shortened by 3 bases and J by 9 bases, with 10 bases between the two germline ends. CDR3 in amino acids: CASSSGVGSPLHF. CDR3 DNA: TGCGCCAGCAGCTCAGGGGTAGGTTCACCCCTCCACTTT.